Included here is one TCR beta chain sequence, with context. No antigen is known for it. The sample comes from a study of T-cell memory formation after mild COVID-19. Study details: Each donor largely had its own TCR clusters.

Findings and caveats of the study: Prior to infection, memory already included some responding clones, suggesting cross-reactive memory joined. Proof of SARS-CoV-2 specificity was absent for the second-wave clones that crested on day 37. Largely, contracting CD4+ clones fell within CM and EM, and contracting CD8+ clones within EMRA.

The CDR3 sequence is 11 residues long. Deletions cut 5 bases from V and 3 bases from J, with 4 bases between. TCRdb recomputed calls from the 5' RACE reads with MiXCR, one row per CDR3 protein. The sample includes roughly 200,000 distinct CDR3 sequences, about 9.2% of them seen just once. The chain joins TRBV12-3 or TRBV12-4 to TRBJ1-2, with D unclear. Source material: PBMCs or a T cell subset sorted from them (not recorded which). This TCR derives from a man younger than 30 who had mild COVID-19 (a few samples of this study predate the infection). Cell type and time point are not known. The chain's CDR3 is CASSRDYGYTF. CDR3 bases: TGTGCCAGCAGTAGGGACTATGGCTACACCTTC.